This TCR beta chain came from a study of cytomegalovirus exposure and HLA in healthy donors. Primers: 60 Vbeta forward and 13 Jbeta reverse. Libraries were prepared by immunoSEQ multiplex PCR; TCRdb keeps only in-frame clonotypes and omits some of them. The sample contains 170,000 or so clones, approximately 78% of which appear only once. CDR1 and CDR2 from the germline V gene are MNHNY and SVGAGI (reference sequence). This CDR3 is 12 amino acids long. Trimming took 5 bases from V and 6 from J, leaving 8 bases between them. The sample taken for sequencing was PBMCs. This sequence originates from a middle-aged woman in good health and CMV-seronegative. The chain joins TRBV6-6 to TRBJ1-5; no clear D. As DNA, the CDR3 is TGTGCCAGCAGTGTCTACGGTCAGCCCCAGCATTTT. Residues: CASSVYGQPQHF.